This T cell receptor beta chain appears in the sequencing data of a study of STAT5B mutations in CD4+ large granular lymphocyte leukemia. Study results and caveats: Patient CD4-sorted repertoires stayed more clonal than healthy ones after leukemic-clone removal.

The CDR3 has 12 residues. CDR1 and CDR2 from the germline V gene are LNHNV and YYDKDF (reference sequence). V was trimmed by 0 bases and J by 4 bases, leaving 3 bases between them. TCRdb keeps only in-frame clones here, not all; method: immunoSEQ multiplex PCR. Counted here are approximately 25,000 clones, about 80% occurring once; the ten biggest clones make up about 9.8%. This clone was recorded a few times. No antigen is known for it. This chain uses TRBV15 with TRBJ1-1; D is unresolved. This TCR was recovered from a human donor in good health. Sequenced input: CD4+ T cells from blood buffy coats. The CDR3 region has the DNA TGTGCCACCAGCAGAGACACCACTGAAGCTTTCTTT. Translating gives CATSRDTTEAFF.